A single sample gave rise to the 22 T cell receptor beta chains below, sequenced in a study of blood T cell repertoires in COVID-19. Clones were sequenced by immunoSEQ multiplex PCR, and TCRdb holds only the in-frame ones, with some missing. This table holds roughly 200,000 clones, approximately 83% found once. Sequences were obtained from peripheral blood. The receptors were gathered from a man between 40 and 49 years old with acute or convalescent COVID-19.

The V and J genes are TRBV7-6 and TRBJ1-5; the D gene is possibly TRBD1 (5 bases). This CDR3 has 14 amino acids. V lost 1 base and J lost 14, with 18 bases in between. Germline V gene lookup returns CDR1 SGHVS and CDR2 FNYEAQ. This CDR3 reads CASSLGGHGGIKHF. The CDR3 DNA reads as TGTGCCAGCAGCTTAGGAGGACACGGAGGGATAAAGCATTTT.

This sequence joins TRBV19 and TRBJ2-5; D ambiguous. Trimming stripped 3 bases from V and 5 bases from J, with 13 bases between. CDR3 length equals 14 residues. The germline V gene encodes CDR1 LNHDA and CDR2 SQIVND (reference sequence). DNA of the CDR3: TGTGCCAGTAGTATCTACCGCAATGAGGAGACCCAGTACTTC. Translated: CASSIYRNEETQYF.

The chain employs TRBV11-2 and TRBJ2-1; D perhaps matches TRBD1 (5 bases). Trimming removed 6 bases from V and 4 bases from J, with 13 bases in between. Germline CDR1 reads SGHAT; CDR2 reads FQNNGV. The CDR3 contains 14 residues. CDR3: CASSTRDSYNEQFF. The CDR3 nucleotides are TGTGCCAGCAGTACCAGGGATTCATACAATGAGCAGTTCTTC.

The rearrangement joins TRBV19 to TRBJ1-2, with D hard to call. The CDR3 totals 15 residues. V shed 5 bases and J shed 2 bases, with 15 bases lying between them. Per germline, CDR1 LNHDA and CDR2 SQIVND (reference sequence). CDR3 nucleotide sequence: TGTGCCAGTAGTGGAGCGGCGGAGTTCAACTATGGCTACACCTTC. Translation: CASSGAAEFNYGYTF.

The V gene is TRBV19, the J gene TRBJ2-1; TRBD2 might be the D (7 bases). The CDR3 sequence is 14 residues long. Germline lookup yields CDR1 LNHDA and CDR2 SQIVND (reference sequence). V lost 3 bases and J lost 8, with 14 bases in between. The CDR3 reads CASSIRGAGDEQFF. CDR3 sequence (DNA): TGTGCCAGTAGTATTCGGGGGGCGGGAGATGAGCAGTTCTTC.

The gene calls are TRBV18 and TRBJ1-1; D remains unclear. Germline V gene sequence: CDR1 KGHSH, CDR2 LQKENI. With 2 bases removed from V and 5 bases from J, the gap between germline ends came to 24 bases. CDR3 length equals 18 residues. For the CDR3, the DNA is TGTGCCAGCTCACCATCCGGATGGGCTGGCGCCGGATGGACTGAAGCTTTCTTT. Translated: CASSPSGWAGAGWTEAFF.

This clone occurred a few times. The chain has TRBV7-7 and TRBJ1-3; no clear D gene. Trimming left V 5 bases short and J 4 bases short, with 9 bases between. Germline CDR1 SSHAT, CDR2 FNYEAQ (reference sequence). The CDR3 runs 13 residues. The CDR3 loop is CASSPTIGNTIYF. The CDR3 nucleotides are TGTGCCAGCAGCCCGACAATAGGAAACACCATATATTTT.

The chain links TRBV6-1 to TRBJ2-2, with TRBD1 as a possible D gene (7 bases). The CDR3 has 15 amino acids. CDR1 and CDR2 from the germline V gene are MNHNS and SASEGT. The V gene lost 2 bases and the J gene lost 7 bases, with 14 bases spanning the gap. CDR3 amino acids: CASSEQGGEIGELFF. DNA of the CDR3: TGTGCCAGCAGTGAACAGGGGGGTGAGATCGGGGAGCTGTTTTTT.

This clone was observed a handful of times. The chain uses TRBV4-3 and TRBJ2-3; 10 nucleotides line up with TRBD1. CDR1 is LGHNA, CDR2 YSLEER, per germline. The ends lost 0 bases at V and 6 bases at J; junction bases unmatched: 6. CDR3 length equals 16 residues. DNA for the CDR3: TGCGCCAGCAGCCAAGATCTGGGACAGGGGCAGGATACGCAGTATTTT. It codes for CASSQDLGQGQDTQYF.

This chain links TRBV2 with TRBJ2-3; TRBD1 might be the D (6 bases). This CDR3 region has 14 residues. Looked up from germline, CDR1 is SNHLY and CDR2 is FYNNEI. The V and J ends lost 1 base and 6 bases respectively, with 11 bases between them. For the CDR3, the DNA is TGTGCCAGCAGTGAAGGGAAGGGGGTGGATACGCAGTATTTT. It encodes CASSEGKGVDTQYF.

This chain connects TRBV6-6 to TRBJ2-7; TRBD1 is a possible D gene (6 bases). Deletions cut 4 bases from V and 7 bases from J, with 14 bases between. Germline CDR1 reads MNHNY; CDR2 reads SVGAGI (reference sequence). The CDR3 is made up of 13 amino acids. CDR3 loop: CASSSGGGREQYF. Written as DNA, the CDR3 is TGTGCCAGCAGTTCTGGGGGCGGACGAGAGCAGTACTTC.

The CDR3 DNA sequence: TGTGCCTGGAGGTCCAGAGGAAGCGATGGCTACACCTTC. This sequence encodes CAWRSRGSDGYTF. This chain joins TRBV30 and TRBJ1-2; D call uncertain. Germline loops: CDR1 GTSNPN, CDR2 SVGIG (reference sequence). This CDR3 contains 13 residues. Trimming took 3 bases from V and 6 from J, leaving 14 bases between them.

The gene calls are TRBV3-1 (or the pseudogene TRBV3-2) and TRBJ2-7, with 10 nucleotides matching TRBD2. This CDR3 is 14 amino acids long. CDR1 is LGHDT and CDR2 is YNNKEL in the germline V gene (reference sequence). V was pared by 0 bases and J by 7 bases, with 3 bases of the junction left unmatched. CDR3 region: CASSQDRLAGEQYF. The CDR3, as DNA: TGTGCCAGCAGCCAAGATAGACTAGCGGGTGAGCAGTACTTC.

This clone was detected once. V gene TRBV29-1 combines with J gene TRBJ1-2; D is possibly TRBD1 (6 bases). V was trimmed by 2 bases and J by 3 bases, leaving 16 bases between them. Germline V lookup: CDR1 SQVTM, CDR2 ANQGSEA. This CDR3 is 15 amino acids long. The CDR3 DNA reads as TGCAGCGTTGAACCACGGGGGGGCGCGGACTATGGCTACACCTTC. Amino acid sequence: CSVEPRGGADYGYTF.

This sequence joins TRBV2 and TRBJ2-3, with 13 positions matching TRBD2. Losses at the gene ends were 6 bases for V and 4 bases for J; bases not matched to a gene: 7. CDR1 SNHLY and CDR2 FYNNEI come from the germline V gene. There are 16 residues in the CDR3. The CDR3 region is CASSKGLAGDADTQYF. The CDR3 DNA is TGTGCCAGCAGCAAAGGACTAGCGGGAGATGCAGATACGCAGTATTTT.

This clone was seen once. V gene TRBV14 combines with J gene TRBJ1-2; 7 bases fit TRBD1. V lost 1 base, J lost 10 bases, and 9 bases stayed unmatched. Looked up from germline, CDR1 is SGHDN and CDR2 is FVKESK. This CDR3 region has 14 residues. The CDR3 coding sequence is TGTGCCAGCAGCCAAGTAGCTAGGGGGACAGTCTACACCTTC. Translation gives CASSQVARGTVYTF.

The chain recombines TRBV4-2 with TRBJ2-6; D unresolved. The germline V gene has CDR1 LGHNA and CDR2 YNFKEQ. The length of the CDR3 is 14 residues. Trimming pared 3 bases from V and 4 bases from J, leaving 7 bases between. Written as DNA, the CDR3 is TGTGCCAGCAGCCATCCCCGGGGGGCCAACGTCCTGACTTTC. Encoded protein: CASSHPRGANVLTF.

J is TRBJ1-1 and V is TRBV5-1, with D unresolved. From germline, CDR1 is SGHRS and CDR2 YFSETQ. Trimming took 6 bases from V and 2 from J, leaving 14 bases between them. The CDR3 extends over 14 amino acids. As DNA, the CDR3 is TGCGCCAGCACCACCTCTACAGTCAACACTGAAGCTTTCTTT. Residues: CASTTSTVNTEAFF. Full variable domain (rest looked up from reference TRBV5-1 and TRBJ1-1): KAGVTQTPRYLIKTRGQQVTLSCSPISGHRSVSWYQQTPGQGLQFLFEYFSETQRNKGNFPGRFSGRQFSNSRSEMNVSTLELGDSALYLCASTTSTVNTEAFFGQGTRLTVV.

This clone was counted many times. The V call is TRBV18, the J call TRBJ2-7, with 8 bases matching TRBD1. Germline V lookup: CDR1 KGHSH, CDR2 LQKENI. There are 13 residues in the CDR3. The V gene end was trimmed by 2 bases and the J gene end by 5 bases; junction bases not matched to a gene: 2. The CDR3 loop is CASSPTTGDEQYF. DNA for the CDR3: TGTGCCAGCTCACCAACGACAGGGGACGAGCAGTACTTC.

The V call is TRBV5-4, the J call TRBJ1-3; no reliable D call. The CDR3 sequence is 14 residues long. Germline V lookup: CDR1 SGHNT, CDR2 YYREEE (reference sequence). With 4 bases removed from V and 4 bases from J, the gap between germline ends came to 12 bases. CDR3 DNA: TGTGCCAGCAGCGCGGGAGTGGGGGGAAACACCATATATTTT. It codes for CASSAGVGGNTIYF.

This clone was recorded once. The chain joins TRBV27 to TRBJ2-4, with 9 bases matching TRBD1. CDR3 length: 15 amino acids. The germline gives CDR1 MNHEY, CDR2 SMNVEV (reference sequence). After removal of 4 bases from V and 6 bases from J, the junction contained 7 bases not matched to a gene. CDR3: CASSWGQGRGNIQYF. CDR3 DNA sequence: TGTGCCAGCAGTTGGGGACAGGGAAGAGGAAACATTCAGTACTTC.

The genes are TRBV28 and TRBJ1-5, with 9 bases identical to TRBD1. Germline V gene data show CDR1 as MDHEN and CDR2 as SYDVKM. This CDR3 comprises 15 residues. Trimming cost V 6 bases and J 2 bases; bases outside gene matches: 5. The CDR3 sequence: CASSQWTGGNQPQHF. The CDR3 nucleotides read TGTGCCAGCAGCCAATGGACAGGGGGCAATCAGCCCCAGCATTTT.